This T cell receptor (beta chain) was sequenced during a study of cytomegalovirus exposure and HLA in healthy donors. Whole-study findings and limits: Rare sequences made up most TCRs, while some public TCRs were found in many donors.

Remarks on this clone: Its antigen is as yet unknown.

Primers for the PCR totalled 60 Vbeta and 13 Jbeta. In the source study's methods: Counted up in a later analysis, unique TCR beta chains came to about 80 million, with about 9.9 million shared. The data were produced by immunoSEQ multiplex PCR, yet TCRdb's version contains in-frame clones alone and is incomplete. V, J and clone size are taken as reported in that table, and D and trimming were inferred from the DNA itself. The sample shows roughly 180,000 clones, roughly 79% of them seen only once. The TCR originated in a man aged 45 to 65 in good health and CMV-seropositive. Sequenced material: PBMCs.

CDR3 DNA: TGTGCCAGTAGTAACGACAGGGGGCGAGGGAATTCACCCCTCCACTTT. Its translation: CASSNDRGRGNSPLHF. V usage is TRBV19 and J usage is TRBJ1-6; 10 bases align to TRBD1. Germline V gene data show CDR1 as LNHDA and CDR2 as SQIVND (reference sequence). The CDR3 is made up of 16 amino acids. V lost 4 bases and J lost 7; bases outside the gene matches: 7. Variable domain in full (rest from reference TRBV19 and TRBJ1-6): DGGITQSPKYLFRKEGQNVTLSCEQNLNHDAMYWYRQDPGQGLRLIYYSQIVNDFQKGDIAEGYSVSREKKESFPLTVTSAQKNPTAFYLCASSNDRGRGNSPLHFGNGTRLTVT.